Reported below is one T cell receptor beta chain. This clonotype was seen repeatedly, ten times or more. Its binding antigen is unknown. The sample holds no much larger clone one base away, and base qualities are not on file. The CDR3 runs 12 amino acids, cysteine and phenylalanine included. The retained sequence is limited to the CDR3, 36 bases, with the frame set at the first base. The junction shows trimming of 1 base on V and 0 bases on J, plus 1 base between the germline ends. As encoded in the germline V gene (reference sequence), CDR1 is DFQATT while CDR2 is SNEGSKA. Every donor in the study was a healthy Caucasian. Three pairs of female monozygotic twins, all aged 18 to 29 years, were included in the twin cohort. CD4+ and CD8+ T cell populations were isolated with positive isolation kits from Invitrogen. The record originates from a study of identical twins (dated by TCRdb to 2016 to 2018). Notes on the research overall: To test whether fetal clonotypes persist, this study deep-sequenced TCR alpha and beta repertoires from monozygotic twins, from unrelated adults of various ages, and from cord blood. Replicate twin experiments were performed at different times using different library preparation protocols to rule out contamination.

Receptor libraries were prepared by 5' RACE. For sequencing, an Illumina HiSeq 2000 was employed. A universal primer binding site was introduced by template switching, and a unique molecular identifier was present in the final cDNA, enabling accurate counting of TCR cDNA molecules. First-strand cDNA for TCR alpha and beta chains was synthesized from specific primers in the conserved constant-segment region. To control for contamination, every cDNA library was double barcoded, receiving both a SMART-Mk sample barcode and Illumina barcodes. TruSeq adapter sequences and Illumina sample barcodes were added in two successive PCR steps. The TCR alpha and beta cDNA libraries were sequenced on the Illumina HiSeq platform using custom primers. Per the original workflow: Unique molecular identifiers were extracted from raw reads with MiGEC, and CDR3 positions were determined with MiXCR. Recombination models were inferred per individual with the repgenHMM and IGoR tools using an EM algorithm. Shared clonotypes were analyzed with the tcR package in R, and sharing was normalized by the product of cloneset sizes. To study raw recombination free of thymic and clonal selection effects, out-of-frame nonproductive sequences were analyzed. In-frame beta chains were kept once TCRdb had trimmed the public reads at Q25 with fastp and called clones with MiXCR. A single entry per CDR3 protein holds the most common genes and DNA from its merged rows. The V and J calls shown here were made by TCRdb, not taken from the authors' results. Counted in this sample were 400,000 to 550,000 distinct CDR3 sequences; around 24% of them appeared once. Of the sample, roughly 2.8% is held by the ten largest clones.

Broader findings and caveats from the paper: Recombination models systematically underestimated out-of-frame TCR alpha sharing in monozygotic twins but agreed with sharing between unrelated individuals. Excess twin sharing in beta out-of-frame sequences was weaker because fewer shared sequences lowered the signal-to-noise ratio. Zero-insertion analyses could be partly confounded by invariant T cells such as MAIT and iNKT, although diverse VJ usage argued against such confounding for most clonotypes. Conclusions relied on cross-sectional statistical analysis, since the same donors could not be followed over many years. Abundant cord blood beta clonotypes had fewer insertions, young adult naive repertoires showed a similar but weaker trend, and memory repertoires showed no such trend. Compared with coincidental sharing between unrelated individuals, out-of-frame TCR alpha sequences shared between twins had an excess of sequences with low generation probability.

These data were likewise used in another study, on T cells expressing NK-cell markers. Looking at the second paper: Three sorted T-cell subsets (CD3+CD56+NKG2C+, CD3+CD56+NKG2C- and CD3+CD56-NKG2C+) from about 8 donors had their TCR beta-chain repertoires profiled. Among the eight sequenced donors, seven were HCMV-seropositive and one was HCMV-seronegative. In several experiments an anti-gammadeltaTCR antibody was added to restrict sorting to alphabetaTCR-expressing T cells. In six or seven donors, the dominant CD3+CD56+NKG2C+ clonotypes ranked among the top 10 CD8+ clonotypes, making up 1.0-7.0% of CD8+ T cells. Those dominant clonotypes were again the most abundant among CD3+CD56-NKG2C+ cells in a handful of donors, at about 25-65%. It remained unclear whether the expanded NKG2C-expressing T cell clones were specific for HCMV antigens. The study sequenced eight donors, all healthy volunteers chosen at random: three men and five women. A commercial ELISA kit detecting HCMV-specific IgG in serum was used to determine HCMV serostatus. MIGEC handled demultiplexing of the reads and grouping by UMI, while MiTCR was used to assemble and quantify clonotypes. To exclude erroneous sequences, only TCR cDNA sequences supported by at least two reads were retained. The tcR package was used for downstream repertoire analysis, with clonotypes matched between fractions based on CDR3 nucleotide sequence plus V segment. VDJmatch was used to annotate antigen specificity against VDJdb, with one amino acid substitution in CDR3 allowed.

The origin of this receptor is a woman aged 18-29 years in good health. Recombination joined TRBV20-1 with TRBJ1-5, with no reliable assignment of the D segment. Sequenced input: CD4+ T cells sorted from blood. The DNA reads as follows: TGCAGTGCTAGAGGTAGCAATCAGCCCCAGCATTTT. Its protein product is CSARGSNQPQHF.